The rows below give T cell receptor beta chains drawn from one sample of a study of blood T cells in healthy people across ages. TCRdb recomputed calls from the 5' RACE reads with MiXCR, one row per CDR3 protein. There are approximately 670,000 distinct CDR3 sequences in the sample; over 40% occur only once, and about 30% lies in the top ten. The sequencing sample was made of blood. The source is a man aged 80 or over in good health. CDR3s leave out the opening cysteine and the closing phenylalanine or tryptophan. Fields, in order: J gene, V gene, CDR3 protein.

TRBJ2-1 TRBV4-2 ASSHRGPYNEQF
TRBJ2-2 TRBV7-9 ASSFGSGIGTGELF
TRBJ1-6 TRBV6-5 ASSYGTGNSPLH
TRBJ1-1 TRBV18 ASSPAGTANYEAF
TRBJ2-5 TRBV20-1 SANPPGQVQETQY
TRBJ2-1 TRBV3-1 ASSQDRIGQISYNEQF
TRBJ2-7 TRBV3-1 ASSQDVRVYEQY
TRBJ2-7 TRBV6-1 ASSELGQGAGEQY
TRBJ1-4 TRBV2 ASSGEGFEKLF
TRBJ2-3 TRBV6-2/TRBV6-3 ASRSGTGGLDTQY
TRBJ2-3 TRBV9 ASSEEPRTDTQY
TRBJ2-1 TRBV3-1 ASSDRGTLYNEQF
TRBJ2-3 TRBV28 ASSLMFGAGGSTDTQY
TRBJ1-5 TRBV7-2 ASSREGQGAPGPQH
TRBJ2-1 TRBV25-1 ASSRDISYNEQF
TRBJ2-1 TRBV6-2/TRBV6-3 ASSYNIEQF
TRBJ1-2 TRBV30 AGRDSLNYGYT
TRBJ1-2 TRBV6-1 ASSENLRDFDGYT
TRBJ2-5 TRBV29-1 SVADNEQY
TRBJ2-5 TRBV6-5 ASSYMTLVGTQY
TRBJ1-5 TRBV7-9 ASSFGTGPNQPQH
TRBJ2-3 TRBV6-2/TRBV6-3 ASSYGSGRTDMQY
TRBJ2-7 TRBV5-1 ASSLRYGPSYEQY
TRBJ2-3 TRBV18 ASATSADTQY
TRBJ2-5 TRBV5-1 ASSLVAAGPETQY
TRBJ2-5 TRBV6-2/TRBV6-3 ASSSKGRSQETQY